The clone carrying this T cell receptor (beta chain) was seen just once. Its antigen is still unknown. The data stem from a study of CD8+ T cells in alopecia areata. About the study: Each day, treated patients took oral tofacitinib twice, at 5 to 10 mg per dose. Whole-study findings and limits: Normal skin's resident alphabeta T cells are also sequenced in scalp samples. Lesional scalp, especially alopecia totalis/universalis, showed higher clonality than normal scalp.

Sequencing used cDNA as its template, made by extracting RNA and reverse transcribing it. The data were produced by immunoSEQ multiplex PCR, yet TCRdb's version contains in-frame clones alone and is incomplete. Among 170,000 or so clones listed, around three fifths were seen once. T lymphocytes (CD4+ and CD8+) were sorted from PBMCs. V shed 2 bases and J shed 1 base, with 15 bases lying between them. Per the germline V gene, CDR1 is MGHRA and CDR2 is YSYEKL. CDR3 size: 17 residues. This chain connects TRBV4-1 to TRBJ1-3; TRBD1 is a possible D gene (5 bases). The TCR comes from a human donor with alopecia areata. The sequencing used CD4+ T cells sorted from blood, collected at week 0. CDR3 coding DNA: TGCGCCAGCAGCCAATATCCGGACACCTTATCTGGAAACACCATATATTTT. It encodes CASSQYPDTLSGNTIYF.